This TCR beta chain is drawn from a study of early T cells in non-severe SARS-CoV-2 infection. Whole-study context: Chains were not paired, and sequencing was done on bulk RNA from unsorted whole blood. The study, taken as a whole, reports: Matching against VDJdb likely underestimated virus-specific expansions, favoring anti-spike CD8.

Tagging with unique molecular identifiers was applied to individual cDNA molecules. TCRdb processed the 5' RACE reads anew with MiXCR; each CDR3 protein has one entry. Of approximately 70,000 distinct CDR3 sequences in the sample, around 10% are singletons; the top ten hold approximately 4.5%. Worth noting for this clonotype: The antigen is unknown.

This clonotype was obtained from an adult who was a healthcare worker with PCR-confirmed SARS-CoV-2 infection or an uninfected control (not recorded which). The sample comprised whole blood.

The CDR3 region is CASRTTGYPYEQYF. CDR3 in DNA: TGTGCCAGTAGGACGACAGGCTACCCCTACGAGCAGTACTTC. This chain joins TRBV19 and TRBJ2-7; D is perhaps TRBD1 (6 bases). Looked up from germline, CDR1 is LNHDA and CDR2 is SQIVND (reference sequence). The CDR3 sequence is 14 residues long. Trimming cost V 6 bases and J 2 bases, with 14 bases left between them.